The 32 T cell receptor beta chains reported below all come from one sample, sequenced in a study of T cells in Graves' hyperthyroidism and ophthalmopathy. There were TCR beta CDR3 regions amplified from RNA transcripts. A first-round RT-PCR of the TCR CDR3 used the HTBI primer set. Using its own MiXCR run on the multiplex PCR reads, TCRdb lists one record per CDR3 protein. The table has approximately 420,000 distinct CDR3 sequences, around 15% seen once; the top ten hold 4% to 6.5%. Input material: blood. Receptor source: a woman younger than 35 with Graves' hyperthyroidism.

This clonotype was found many times. The chain joins TRBV9 to TRBJ2-5; D is uncertain. With 1 base removed from V and 5 bases from J, the gap between germline ends came to 12 bases. The germline V gene encodes CDR1 SGDLS and CDR2 YYNGEE. The CDR3 is made up of 14 amino acids. CDR3 protein: CASSVPLKWETQYF. In nucleotides, the CDR3 is TGTGCCAGCAGCGTACCATTGAAGTGGGAGACCCAGTACTTC.

This clonotype was counted a few times. The V gene is TRBV28, the J gene TRBJ2-5; unclear D gene. CDR3 length: 14 amino acids. Germline CDR1 reads MDHEN; CDR2 reads SYDVKM. V was clipped by 4 bases and J by 5 bases, with 14 bases between them. The CDR3 region is CASSSPGMRETQYF. The DNA for the CDR3 is TGTGCCAGCAGTTCCCCAGGAATGAGGGAGACCCAGTACTTC.

This clonotype occurred many times. This chain connects TRBV20-1 to TRBJ2-1; tentatively, D is TRBD1 (5 bases). CDR3 length: 14 amino acids. Trimming removed 2 bases from V and 1 base from J, with 9 bases in between. Germline CDR1 and CDR2: DFQATT and SNEGSKA (reference sequence). The CDR3 loop is CSARQGRSYNEQFF. CDR3 sequence (DNA): TGCAGTGCTAGACAGGGTAGGTCCTACAATGAGCAGTTCTTC.

The CDR3 loop is CASSQTLQDRATQYF. The CDR3 DNA sequence: TGTGCCAGCAGCCAGACTCTTCAGGACAGGGCTACTCAGTACTTC. V gene TRBV4-2 combines with J gene TRBJ2-4, with 8 bases that match TRBD1. Losses at the gene ends were 3 bases for V and 12 bases for J; bases not matched to a gene: 13. This CDR3 has 15 amino acids. Germline V lookup: CDR1 LGHNA, CDR2 YNFKEQ.

This clonotype appeared many times. This rearrangement joins TRBV28 to TRBJ1-2; D might be TRBD1 (6 bases). The germline V gene has CDR1 MDHEN and CDR2 SYDVKM. CDR3 length equals 13 residues. Between the trimmed V and J ends, which lost 6 bases and 4 bases, there was a span of 12 bases. CDR3 coding DNA: TGTGCCAGCAGCCCCGGAGGGGGCTATGGCTACACCTTC. Residues: CASSPGGGYGYTF.

This clonotype was seen a handful of times. This sequence joins TRBV28 and TRBJ2-3, with 13 bases matching TRBD2. The CDR3 loop spans 18 amino acids. CDR1 is MDHEN and CDR2 is SYDVKM in the germline V gene. Trimming took 2 bases from V and 0 from J; bases not matched to a gene: 5. For the CDR3, the DNA is TGTGCCAGCAGTTTACCCCTACTAGCGGGAGGGAGCACAGATACGCAGTATTTT. This codes for CASSLPLLAGGSTDTQYF.

This clonotype has at least ten counts. The chain carries TRBV27 and TRBJ2-5; the match to TRBD1 covers 11 bases. The CDR3 runs 17 residues. Trimming cost V 3 bases and J 9 bases; bases outside gene matches: 15. Germline CDR1 is MNHEY and CDR2 is SMNVEV (reference sequence). CDR3 DNA: TGTGCCAGCAGTTTCATATCGGGACAGGGGGGCTTGAGGCCCCAGTACTTC. Its protein is CASSFISGQGGLRPQYF.

This clonotype has ten or more counts. This chain uses TRBV6-5 with TRBJ2-1, with D hard to call. The CDR3 sequence is 13 residues long. CDR1 and CDR2 from the germline V gene are MNHEY and SVGAGI. The germline V and J ends were trimmed by 2 bases and 5 bases, with 7 bases remaining between them. DNA of the CDR3: TGTGCCAGCAGTTACCGGCCGAACAATGAGCAGTTCTTC. Its translation: CASSYRPNNEQFF.

This clonotype was observed at least ten times. The chain is built from TRBV12-3 or TRBV12-4 and TRBJ1-1; D unclear. Trimming removed 7 bases at V and 4 bases at J, with 13 bases between. CDR3 size: 13 residues. The CDR3 loop reads CASTAGRGTEAFF. For the CDR3, the DNA is TGTGCCAGCACCGCCGGACGGGGCACTGAAGCTTTCTTT.

The rearrangement uses TRBV27 and TRBJ2-7; unclear D gene. There are 13 residues in the CDR3. Germline V gene lookup returns CDR1 MNHEY and CDR2 SMNVEV (reference sequence). V dropped 3 bases and J dropped 2 bases, with 8 bases sitting between them. CDR3 region: CASSFGTPYEQYF. In DNA, the CDR3 is TGTGCCAGCAGTTTCGGAACCCCCTACGAGCAGTACTTC.

This clonotype was counted many times. The chain uses TRBV6-1 and TRBJ2-3; no clear D gene. V shed 8 bases and J shed 2 bases, with 11 bases lying between them. The CDR3 length is 13 residues. Germline values: CDR1 MNHNS, CDR2 SASEGT. CDR3 in amino acids: CASGRPTTDTQYF. For the CDR3, the DNA is TGTGCCAGCGGAAGACCCACCACAGATACGCAGTATTTT.

This clonotype showed up many times. The V gene is TRBV2, the J gene TRBJ1-1; 7 bases are a match to TRBD1. Per the germline V gene, CDR1 is SNHLY and CDR2 is FYNNEI. J gave up 1 base and V 4 bases, and 6 bases lay outside the gene matches. The CDR3 spans 15 residues. CDR3 DNA sequence: TGTGCCAGCAGTGTACAGGGGACACAGAACACTGAAGCTTTCTTT. It is translated as CASSVQGTQNTEAFF.

This clonotype was detected only a few times. J is TRBJ2-2 and V is TRBV19, with D uncertain. This CDR3 has 14 amino acids. Germline CDR1 LNHDA, CDR2 SQIVND (reference sequence). V was cut by 4 bases and J by 5 bases, with 11 bases left in between. The CDR3 sequence is CASSKLTSTGELFF. In DNA, the CDR3 is TGTGCCAGTAGTAAGCTTACGAGTACCGGGGAGCTGTTTTTT.

This clonotype was seen a few times. The chain links TRBV9 to TRBJ2-1, with TRBD2 identical over 7 bases. The CDR3 has 16 amino acids. Trimming cost V 3 bases and J 0 bases; bases outside gene matches: 6. Germline V gene lookup returns CDR1 SGDLS and CDR2 YYNGEE. Here the CDR3 reads CASSGRQRDSYNEQFF. Written as DNA, the CDR3 is TGTGCCAGCAGCGGGCGACAGCGGGACTCCTACAATGAGCAGTTCTTC. Full variable domain (outside the CDR3, taken from reference TRBV9 and TRBJ2-1): DSGVTQTPKHLITATGQRVTLRCSPRSGDLSVYWYQQSLDQGLQFLIQYYNGEERAKGNILERFSAQQFPDLHSELNLSSLELGDSALYFCASSGRQRDSYNEQFFGPGTRLTVL.

This clonotype appeared many times. V gene TRBV20-1 combines with J gene TRBJ1-5; the D is unclear. The CDR3 is made up of 14 amino acids. Germline V gene data show CDR1 as DFQATT and CDR2 as SNEGSKA (reference sequence). V lost 3 bases and J 5 bases, leaving 14 bases between the germline ends. The chain's CDR3 is CSASTHGVDQPQHF. CDR3 DNA sequence: TGCAGTGCTAGTACGCACGGGGTTGATCAGCCCCAGCATTTT.

This clonotype was counted many times. J is TRBJ2-3 and V is TRBV5-8; possibly TRBD1 for D (7 bases). Trimming left V 4 bases short and J 6 bases short, with 15 bases between. Germline assignment: CDR1 SGHTS and CDR2 YDEGEE. The CDR3 covers 14 residues. CDR3 region: CASSKDRRDDTQYF. The CDR3, as DNA: TGTGCCAGCAGCAAGGACAGGAGGGACGATACGCAGTATTTT.

As regards this clonotype: A much larger clone lies one base from this, so it may be a read error. No conserved phenylalanine or tryptophan is present at the end of the CDR3, so a read error is the likely explanation. The rearrangement links TRBV12-3 or TRBV12-4 to TRBJ1-2; D not resolved. This CDR3 is 12 amino acids long. The ends were cut back, 5 bases at V and 0 bases at J, with 4 bases in the middle. The CDR3 bases are TGTGCCAGCAGTCAGTCTAACTATGGCTACACCCTC. It codes for CASSQSNYGYTL.

The J gene is TRBJ2-2, the V gene TRBV11-2, with a tentative D call TRBD2 (7 bases). The germline V gene has CDR1 SGHAT and CDR2 FQNNGV. The CDR3 runs to 19 residues. Trimming pared 4 bases from V and 5 bases from J, leaving 26 bases between. DNA for the CDR3: TGTGCCAGCAGCTCACCCTTAGGGGGGTGGGGGACTATTACCGGGGAGCTGTTTTTT. Translating it yields CASSSPLGGWGTITGELFF.

At least ten counts were recorded for this clonotype. V is TRBV6-1 and J is TRBJ1-1, with D uncertain. The length of the CDR3 is 12 residues. Germline CDR1 and CDR2: MNHNS and SASEGT. V shed 7 bases and J shed 5 bases, with 11 bases lying between them. The CDR3 loop reads CASTSRGTEAFF. The DNA of the CDR3 is TGTGCCAGCACCTCCCGGGGTACTGAAGCTTTCTTT.

This clonotype was recorded a few times. The chain employs TRBV4-2 and TRBJ2-5; 7 positions agree with TRBD2. This CDR3 spans 15 amino acids. The V gene end was trimmed by 0 bases and the J gene end by 4 bases; junction bases not matched to a gene: 5. From germline, CDR1 is LGHNA and CDR2 YNFKEQ. As DNA, the CDR3 is TGTGCCAGCAGCCAAGAAACGGGGAGGGGAGAGACCCAGTACTTC. It encodes CASSQETGRGETQYF.

Details on this clonotype: A read error may be the cause here, since a much bigger clone is one base away. The J gene is TRBJ1-2, the V gene TRBV29-1; no clear D gene. V was pared by 0 bases and J by 7 bases, with 15 bases between. The CDR3 runs to 14 residues. Germline CDR1 and CDR2: SQVTM and ANQGSEA. The CDR3 bases are TGCAGCGTTGAAGACGATAAAGAAGGTTCTGGCTACACCTTC. The encoded protein is CSVEDDKEGSGYTF. The variable domain in full, with the rest retrieved from reference TRBV29-1 and TRBJ1-2, is SAVISQKPSRDICQRGTSLTIQCQVDSQVTMMFWYRQQPGQSLTLIATANQGSEATYESGFVIDKFPISRPNLTFSTLTVSNMSPEDSSIYLCSVEDDKEGSGYTFGSGTRLTVV.

This clonotype was picked up many times. The genes are TRBV6-2 or TRBV6-3 and TRBJ2-3; TRBD1 matches at 7 bases. Per the germline V gene, CDR1 is MNHEY and CDR2 is SVGEGT. Germline trimming cut 1 base from V and 0 bases from J; bases unmatched to any gene: 4. This CDR3 has 16 residues. The CDR3 loop reads CASSYFRDSSTDTQYF. As DNA, the CDR3 is TGTGCCAGCAGTTACTTCCGGGACAGTAGCACAGATACGCAGTATTTT.

The rearrangement joins TRBV10-3 to TRBJ2-1; TRBD2 aligns across 13 bases. Germline CDR1 and CDR2: ENHRY and SYGVKD. V dropped 2 bases and J dropped 15; count of bases not matched to a gene: 4. The CDR3 sequence is 13 residues long. The CDR3 protein is CAISEGTSGKGFF. The CDR3 bases are TGTGCCATCAGTGAGGGGACTAGCGGGAAGGGGTTCTTC.

At least ten counts were recorded for this clonotype. The V call is TRBV12-3 or TRBV12-4, the J call TRBJ2-5; 11 nucleotides agree with TRBD2. V lost 1 base and J lost 2; bases outside the gene matches: 9. This CDR3 region has 18 residues. This CDR3 is CASSLDQGLAAEQETQYF. The DNA of the CDR3 is TGTGCCAGCAGTTTAGATCAGGGACTAGCGGCCGAACAAGAGACCCAGTACTTC.

The chain carries TRBV24-1 and TRBJ2-5, with 10 bases identical to TRBD1. Germline trimming cut 3 bases from V and 5 bases from J; bases unmatched to any gene: 8. Germline V CDR1 and CDR2: KGHDR, SFDVKD. This CDR3 region has 16 residues. The DNA of the CDR3 is TGTGCCACCAGTGATGCTGGGACAGGGGTCGGGGAGACCCAGTACTTC. Amino acids: CATSDAGTGVGETQYF.

This clonotype has more than one count but fewer than ten. A much larger clone differs by one base, so this may be a read error. The rearrangement links TRBV7-2 to TRBJ2-7, with a tentative D call TRBD1 (5 bases). Germline CDR1 reads SGHTA; CDR2 reads FQGNSA. CDR3 length: 14 residues. In DNA form, the CDR3 reads TGTGCCAGCGGCTTCGGCAGGGCAACCTACGAGCAGTACTTC. This codes for CASGFGRATYEQYF.

This chain connects TRBV29-1 to TRBJ1-2; TRBD1 agrees at 10 bases. Germline V CDR1 and CDR2: SQVTM, ANQGSEA. Unmatched junction bases numbered 2, after V lost 3 bases and J lost 1 base. The CDR3 has 14 residues. The CDR3 sequence is CSVETGGLNYGYTF. The CDR3 DNA reads as TGCAGCGTTGAGACAGGGGGCCTTAACTATGGCTACACCTTC.

In the case of this clonotype: A much more abundant neighbour one base away suggests this may be a read error. The chain is built from TRBV5-4 and TRBJ2-1; 8 nucleotides match TRBD1. From germline, CDR1 is SGHNT and CDR2 YYREEE (reference sequence). This CDR3 is built from 13 residues. The V and J ends lost 4 bases and 10 bases, in that order; junction bases with no gene match: 7. The CDR3 coding sequence is TGTGCCAGCAGCGTGGACAGGGAGTACGAGCAGTTCTTC. This gives the protein CASSVDREYEQFF.

This clonotype occurred a few times. The rearrangement uses TRBV28 and TRBJ2-5; 7 nucleotides match TRBD2. This CDR3 is built from 16 residues. With 1 base clipped from V and 1 base from J, the junction kept 6 bases outside the gene matches. Germline V gene data show CDR1 as MDHEN and CDR2 as SYDVKM. CDR3 amino acids: CASSLFAGALQETQYF. CDR3 coding DNA: TGTGCCAGCAGTTTATTCGCGGGAGCCCTCCAAGAGACCCAGTACTTC.

The chain joins TRBV7-9 to TRBJ1-2; tentative D call: TRBD1 (5 bases). The CDR3 covers 15 residues. The germline V gene has CDR1 SEHNR and CDR2 FQNEAQ (reference sequence). The V end lost 2 bases, the J end lost 2 bases, and 12 bases lay between the germline ends. This CDR3 is CASSLLSGTNYGYTF. The CDR3 DNA sequence: TGTGCCAGCAGCTTATTGTCAGGGACGAACTATGGCTACACCTTC.

This clonotype has a count of ten or more. The V and J genes are TRBV6-2 or TRBV6-3 and TRBJ1-5, with 10 nucleotides matching TRBD1. The CDR3 has 15 residues. The ends lost 6 bases at V and 3 bases at J; junction bases unmatched: 5. Looked up from germline, CDR1 is MNHEY and CDR2 is SVGEGT. In DNA form, the CDR3 reads TGTGCCAGCAGAAGACAGGGGGCCTACAATCAGCCCCAGCATTTT. Its translation is CASRRQGAYNQPQHF.

This clonotype was recorded a few times. V gene TRBV29-1 combines with J gene TRBJ2-3, with unresolved D. The CDR3 is made up of 11 amino acids. V lost 3 bases and J lost 7, with 8 bases in between. CDR1 and CDR2 (germline): SQVTM, ANQGSEA. Here the CDR3 DNA reads TGCAGCGTTGAGCGACCGAATACGCAGTATTTT. Translation gives CSVERPNTQYF.